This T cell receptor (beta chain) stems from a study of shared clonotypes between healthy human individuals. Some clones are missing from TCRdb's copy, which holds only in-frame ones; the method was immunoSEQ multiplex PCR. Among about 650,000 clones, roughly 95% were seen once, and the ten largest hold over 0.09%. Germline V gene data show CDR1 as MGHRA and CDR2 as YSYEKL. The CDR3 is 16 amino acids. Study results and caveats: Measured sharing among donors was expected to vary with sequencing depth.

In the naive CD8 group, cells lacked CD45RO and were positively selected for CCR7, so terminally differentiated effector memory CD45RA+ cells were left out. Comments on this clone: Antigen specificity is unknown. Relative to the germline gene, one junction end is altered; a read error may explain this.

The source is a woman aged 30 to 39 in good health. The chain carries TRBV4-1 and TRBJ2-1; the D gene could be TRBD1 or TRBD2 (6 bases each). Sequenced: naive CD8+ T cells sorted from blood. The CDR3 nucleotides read TGCGCCAGCAGTCAAGCCCGGAGGGGGTATTACAATGAGCAGTTCTTC. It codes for CASSQARRGYYNEQFF.